This T cell receptor (beta chain) was obtained from a study of blood T cell repertoires in COVID-19. Authors' analysis steps: Amplifying reference gene primers gave estimates of nucleated cell counts. Assay: immunoSEQ multiplex PCR; the TCRdb copy retains only in-frame clones and omits some. Clone size and V and J calls were adopted from that table, with D and trimming inferred from the DNA. The table has 100,000 to 150,000 clones, more than 75% seen once; the top ten hold approximately 8.1%. Losses at the gene ends were 3 bases for V and 9 bases for J; bases not matched to a gene: 5. The CDR3 spans 15 residues. The germline V gene encodes CDR1 LGHNT and CDR2 FRNRAP.

The chain uses TRBV12-5 and TRBJ2-1; 13 positions match TRBD2. This clonotype originated in a middle-aged man with acute or convalescent COVID-19. The sample was peripheral blood. Here the CDR3 DNA reads TGTGCTAGTGGTTTACTAGCGGGAGGGCTAAGTGAGCAGTTCTTC. Translation gives CASGLLAGGLSEQFF.